The T cell receptor beta chain described here comes from a study of control samples from healthy donors and cancer patients (dated by TCRdb to between 2020 and 2021). The germline V gene provides CDR1 SGHRS and CDR2 YFSETQ. V sheds 3 bases and J sheds 1 base, leaving 12 bases between their ends. The CDR3, cysteine through phenylalanine, is 15 amino acids long. Only the CDR3 part of the read is kept: 45 bases, read in frame from the first base. Remarks on this clone: Its target antigen remains unknown. No much larger clone exists at a distance of one base, and base qualities are not known.

The library came from the immunoSEQ multiplex PCR assay. TCRdb retrieved this table from immuneACCESS and kept in-frame rearrangements only. Not all clones are present; in checked studies, unresolved V genes account for under half, and no reason is known for the remainder. Across this sample there are approximately 28,000 clones, with roughly 89% seen only once. The ten biggest clones cover over 9.5% of the sample. Recombination connected TRBV5-1 to TRBJ2-3; matching of 6 bases hints at TRBD2 as the D gene. The receptor comes from a man in his forties or fifties with lung cancer. The specimen was PBMCs. The base sequence is TGCGCCAGCAGCTCATCCGCGGGGCGCACAGATACGCAGTATTTT. The encoded protein is CASSSSAGRTDTQYF.